A single sample gave rise to the 18 T cell receptor beta chains below, sequenced in a study of blood T cell repertoires in COVID-19. Assay used: immunoSEQ multiplex PCR; TCRdb lists only in-frame clones, some missing. The profile covers 120,000 to 150,000 clones, with approximately 80% appearing a single time and 13% taken by the ten largest. Sequenced input: peripheral blood. These receptors came from a man aged 55 to 70 with active or convalescent COVID-19.

The rearrangement uses TRBV5-5 and TRBJ2-7; 7 nucleotides agree with TRBD2. The germline V gene encodes CDR1 SGHKS and CDR2 YYEKEE (reference sequence). There are 17 residues in the CDR3. V lost 2 bases, J lost 3 bases, and 14 bases stayed unmatched. Here the CDR3 reads CASSFASGISWGYEQYF. In DNA, the CDR3 is TGTGCCAGCAGCTTCGCCAGCGGGATAAGTTGGGGCTACGAGCAGTACTTC. The full variable domain, with the rest looked up from reference TRBV5-5 and TRBJ2-7, is DAGVTQSPTHLIKTRGQQVTLRCSPISGHKSVSWYQQVLGQGPQFIFQYYEKEERGRGNFPDRFSARQFPNYSSELNVNALLLGDSALYLCASSFASGISWGYEQYFGPGTRLTVT.

The V call is TRBV5-1, the J call TRBJ1-2; D is perhaps TRBD1 (6 bases). Germline V gene data show CDR1 as SGHRS and CDR2 as YFSETQ. The CDR3 is 15 amino acids. V was clipped by 1 base and J by 13 bases, with 23 bases between them. As DNA, the CDR3 is TGCGCCAGCAGCTTGACAGGGACAACACTCGATGGTGGCACCTTC. It encodes CASSLTGTTLDGGTF. The full variable domain, its missing parts supplied by reference TRBV5-1 and TRBJ1-2, is KAGVTQTPRYLIKTRGQQVTLSCSPISGHRSVSWYQQTPGQGLQFLFEYFSETQRNKGNFPGRFSGRQFSNSRSEMNVSTLELGDSALYLCASSLTGTTLDGGTFGSGTRLTVV.

The rearrangement joins TRBV7-8 to TRBJ1-3; 9 bases align to TRBD1. V gave up 2 bases and J gave up 4 bases; unmatched junction bases: 6. The CDR3 has 16 residues. Germline V CDR1 and CDR2: SGHVS, FQNEAQ. The CDR3 sequence is CASSLRDRGGGNTIYF. CDR3 sequence (DNA): TGTGCCAGCAGCTTAAGAGACAGGGGGGGAGGAAACACCATATATTTT. Filled out from reference TRBV7-8 and TRBJ1-3, the complete variable domain reads GAGVSQSPRYKVAKRGQDVALRCDPISGHVSLFWYQQALGQGPEFLTYFQNEAQLDKSGLPSDRFFAERPEGSVSTLKIQRTQQEDSAVYLCASSLRDRGGGNTIYFGEGSWLTVV.

This chain's CDR3 is CASSPGTGDYGYTF. The CDR3 region has the DNA TGTGCCAGCAGCCCGGGGACAGGAGACTATGGCTACACCTTC. The V gene is TRBV7-2, the J gene TRBJ1-2; TRBD1 aligns across 8 bases. V trimming: 5 bases; J trimming: 3 bases; junction bases outside the gene matches: 5. There are 14 residues in the CDR3. CDR1 SGHTA and CDR2 FQGNSA come from the germline V gene.

The chain recombines TRBV30 with TRBJ1-2, with TRBD1 matching over 7 bases. Germline CDR1 and CDR2: GTSNPN and SVGIG (reference sequence). The length of the CDR3 is 13 residues. After removal of 1 base from V and 6 bases from J, the junction contained 5 bases not matched to a gene. The CDR3 sequence is CAWSDGQVHGYTF. For the CDR3, the DNA is TGTGCCTGGAGTGACGGACAGGTCCATGGCTACACCTTC.

Many counts were recorded for this clone. The V gene is TRBV10-3, the J gene TRBJ1-1; the D gene is possibly TRBD1 (5 bases). The CDR3 runs to 15 residues. CDR1 ENHRY and CDR2 SYGVKD come from the germline V gene. The germline V and J ends were trimmed by 0 bases and 4 bases, with 12 bases remaining between them. CDR3 in amino acids: CAISESGGLVTEAFF. The DNA for the CDR3 is TGTGCCATCAGTGAGTCGGGGGGATTGGTCACTGAAGCTTTCTTT.

In this sample, this clone turned up a few times. The V gene is TRBV4-1, the J gene TRBJ2-5, with 9 bases matching TRBD2. Germline V CDR1 and CDR2: MGHRA, YSYEKL. This CDR3 has 15 amino acids. With 2 bases clipped from V and 5 bases from J, the junction kept 6 bases outside the gene matches. Written as DNA, the CDR3 is TGCGCCAGCAGCCAAATCGCGGGAGGGCGGGAGACCCAGTACTTC. It translates to CASSQIAGGRETQYF.

The CDR3 sequence: CAISPRRQGDYEQYF. CDR3 coding DNA: TGTGCCATCAGCCCGCGTAGGCAGGGGGATTACGAGCAGTACTTC. The gene calls are TRBV10-3 and TRBJ2-7, with 7 positions matching TRBD1. This CDR3 contains 15 residues. The junction had 12 bases not matched to a gene; V was cut back by 6 bases and J by 4 bases. The germline V gene encodes CDR1 ENHRY and CDR2 SYGVKD.

This chain connects TRBV5-1 to TRBJ1-2; 9 bases line up with TRBD1. The germline CDR1 and CDR2 sequences are SGHRS and YFSETQ. V dropped 0 bases and J dropped 2; count of bases not matched to a gene: 2. The CDR3 length is 15 residues. CDR3 nucleotide sequence: TGCGCCAGCAGCTTGGGCGGACAGGGGAACTATGGCTACACCTTC. Protein product: CASSLGGQGNYGYTF.

The V and J genes are TRBV7-2 and TRBJ2-2, with D possibly TRBD2 on 5 matching bases. Deletions cut 0 bases from V and 4 bases from J, with 9 bases between. This CDR3 has 15 amino acids. Germline-derived CDR1 and CDR2 are SGHTA and FQGNSA. The CDR3 region is CASSLASVATGELFF. The CDR3 DNA is TGTGCCAGCAGCTTAGCTAGCGTGGCCACCGGGGAGCTGTTTTTT.

J is TRBJ2-5 and V is TRBV12-2; TRBD1 reflects the table's D call only, with no check against the DNA. TRBV12-2 is a documented pseudogene. The CDR3 totals 15 residues. CDR3 DNA: TGTGCAAGTCGCTTGGGACAGGGAGGGGGAGAGACCCAGTACTTC. Amino acid sequence: CASRLGQGGGETQYF.

V gene TRBV7-8 combines with J gene TRBJ2-7, with TRBD2 identical over 8 bases. Trimming at V came to 6 bases and at J to 9 bases, leaving 13 bases not matched to a gene. Germline V gene lookup returns CDR1 SGHVS and CDR2 FQNEAQ. The CDR3 length is 14 residues. In DNA, the CDR3 is TGTGCCAGCAGTCTAGCGGGTCCGCAGGGATCGCAGTACTTC. Translating it yields CASSLAGPQGSQYF.

The chain is built from TRBV11-1 and TRBJ2-7, with 7 bases matching TRBD2. This CDR3 contains 12 residues. Looked up from germline, CDR1 is SGHAT and CDR2 is FQDESV (reference sequence). With V trimmed by 5 bases and J by 6 bases, 4 bases remained unmatched. For the CDR3, the DNA is TGTGCCAGCAGCCCGGCGGGGGTCGAGCAGTACTTC. This gives the protein CASSPAGVEQYF. The full variable domain, rest sourced from reference TRBV11-1 and TRBJ2-7, is EAEVAQSPRYKITEKSQAVAFWCDPISGHATLYWYRQILGQGPELLVQFQDESVVDDSQLPKDRFSAERLKGVDSTLKIQPAELGDSAMYLCASSPAGVEQYFGPGTRLTVT.

V usage is TRBV28 and J usage is TRBJ1-1, with TRBD1 matching 10 bases. V lost 6 bases to trimming and J lost 5 bases; unmatched junction nucleotides: 6. This CDR3 region has 14 residues. Germline CDR1 MDHEN, CDR2 SYDVKM. The CDR3 region has the DNA TGTGCCAGCAGGTGGGACAGGGGAAGGACTGAAGCTTTCTTT. Its protein product is CASRWDRGRTEAFF.

This clone was observed a handful of times. This chain uses TRBV30 with TRBJ1-1; D is uncertain. V lost 0 bases to trimming and J lost 7 bases, with 12 bases between them. Germline loops: CDR1 GTSNPN, CDR2 SVGIG (reference sequence). The CDR3 runs to 13 residues. The CDR3 sequence: CAWSVKGGDEAFF. CDR3 sequence (DNA): TGTGCCTGGAGTGTTAAGGGCGGGGATGAAGCTTTCTTT.

The rearrangement links TRBV4-2 to TRBJ2-3; 7 bases map to TRBD2. Germline CDR1 LGHNA, CDR2 YNFKEQ. Trimming took 0 bases from V and 0 from J; bases not matched to a gene: 3. The CDR3 loop spans 16 amino acids. CDR3 loop: CASSQEVAGSTDTQYF. CDR3 sequence (DNA): TGTGCCAGCAGCCAAGAGGTAGCGGGTAGCACAGATACGCAGTATTTT.

This rearrangement joins TRBV14 to TRBJ1-1, with D hard to call. The V and J ends lost 3 bases and 5 bases respectively, with 13 bases between them. Germline V gives CDR1 SGHDN, CDR2 FVKESK. The CDR3 length is 14 residues. In nucleotides, the CDR3 is TGTGCCAGCAGCCATGTCAATGTGAGGACTGAAGCTTTCTTT. Protein product: CASSHVNVRTEAFF.

The chain has TRBV2 and TRBJ2-5; TRBD1 might be the D (5 bases). The CDR3 is made up of 15 amino acids. Germline V lookup: CDR1 SNHLY, CDR2 FYNNEI. The V end was cut by 3 bases, the J end by 5 bases, with 16 bases between. The CDR3 region has the DNA TGTGCCAGCAGTGAGAGTATAAGGGGTTCTGAGACCCAGTACTTC. Translating gives CASSESIRGSETQYF. The full variable domain, with the rest looked up from reference TRBV2 and TRBJ2-5, is EPEVTQTPSHQVTQMGQEVILRCVPISNHLYFYWYRQILGQKVEFLVSFYNNEISEKSEIFDDQFSVERPDGSNFTLKIRSTKLEDSAMYFCASSESIRGSETQYFGPGTRLLVL.